Each of the 22 T cell receptor beta chains below was sequenced from the same sample in a study of T cell responses to AZD1222 COVID-19 vaccine. Generated by immunoSEQ multiplex PCR, the TCRdb table keeps only in-frame clones and is missing some. The sample holds some 160,000 clones, about nine tenths seen once. This specimen was peripheral blood, taken on day 0 of AZD1222 vaccination. The receptors here all came from an adult in good health.

The chain recombines TRBV18 with TRBJ1-2; 7 bases align to TRBD1. Trimming took 7 bases from V and 8 from J; bases not matched to a gene: 10. Germline V gene sequence: CDR1 KGHSH, CDR2 LQKENI. The CDR3 spans 13 residues. CDR3 sequence: CASYPGTVGGYTF. As DNA, the CDR3 is TGTGCCAGCTACCCCGGGACAGTGGGCGGCTACACCTTC.

The chain links TRBV27 to TRBJ2-7; 7 nucleotides line up with TRBD1. Germline-derived CDR1 and CDR2 are MNHEY and SMNVEV (reference sequence). V trimming: 4 bases; J trimming: 4 bases; junction bases outside the gene matches: 10. The CDR3 covers 15 residues. The CDR3 bases are TGTGCCAGCAGTTCCCTTAGGACAGGTCGATACGAGCAGTACTTC. Protein sequence: CASSSLRTGRYEQYF.

The count of this clone is one. The chain joins TRBV24-1 to TRBJ1-2, with D hard to call. This CDR3 has 10 amino acids. Trimming pared 6 bases from V and 3 bases from J, leaving 1 base between. CDR1 is KGHDR, CDR2 SFDVKD, per germline. The CDR3 spells CATSYYGYTF. CDR3 nucleotide sequence: TGTGCCACCAGTTACTATGGCTACACCTTC.

This sequence joins TRBV11-2 and TRBJ2-7, with D tentatively TRBD1 (6 bases). The CDR3 covers 13 residues. V was cut by 4 bases and J by 0 bases, with 7 bases left in between. Germline assignment: CDR1 SGHAT and CDR2 FQNNGV. The CDR3 reads CASSYRASYEQYF. CDR3 bases: TGTGCCAGCAGCTACAGGGCCTCCTACGAGCAGTACTTC.

This chain uses TRBV3-1 (or the pseudogene TRBV3-2) with TRBJ2-2; D is unresolved. Per the germline V gene, CDR1 is LGHDT and CDR2 is YNNKEL (reference sequence). CDR3 length equals 17 residues. The V end lost 0 bases, the J end lost 6 bases, and 17 bases lay between the germline ends. The CDR3 protein is CASSQDDTLARAGELFF. The CDR3 bases are TGTGCCAGCAGCCAAGATGATACCCTCGCTAGGGCCGGGGAGCTGTTTTTT.

The chain uses TRBV2 and TRBJ1-2; the match to TRBD1 covers 10 bases. The V gene end was trimmed by 6 bases and the J gene end by 6 bases; junction bases not matched to a gene: 13. CDR3 length: 16 amino acids. Germline loops: CDR1 SNHLY, CDR2 FYNNEI. The DNA for the CDR3 is TGTGCCAGCAGCGATCCGGGACAGGGGAGTACAAATGGCTACACCTTC. This gives the protein CASSDPGQGSTNGYTF.

The CDR3 nucleotides are TGTGCCTGGAGTGTACATCGTCAGTCAGAGGGCTACACCTTC. This gives the protein CAWSVHRQSEGYTF. The chain uses TRBV30 and TRBJ1-2; the D is unclear. Per the germline V gene, CDR1 is GTSNPN and CDR2 is SVGIG (reference sequence). CDR3 length: 14 residues. Trimming stripped 0 bases from V and 8 bases from J, with 16 bases between. The variable domain in full, completed from reference TRBV30 and TRBJ1-2, reads SQTIHQWPATLVQPVGSPLSLECTVEGTSNPNLYWYRQAAGRGLQLLFYSVGIGQISSEVPQNLSASRPQDRQFILSSKKLLLSDSGFYLCAWSVHRQSEGYTFGSGTRLTVV.

Remarks on this clone: The sample carries other DNA sequences with the same CDR3. J is TRBJ2-7 and V is TRBV5-1, with 9 positions matching TRBD1. The germline CDR1 and CDR2 sequences are SGHRS and YFSETQ. CDR3 length equals 14 residues. After removal of 4 bases from V and 4 bases from J, the junction contained 6 bases not matched to a gene. CDR3 amino acids: CASSLGGQGYEQYF. For the CDR3, the DNA is TGCGCCAGCAGCCTGGGGGGACAGGGTTACGAGCAGTACTTC.

V and J are TRBV5-5 and TRBJ2-1; D may be TRBD1 (5 bases). CDR3 length equals 14 residues. Trimming cost V 3 bases and J 10 bases, with 17 bases left between them. Looked up from germline, CDR1 is SGHKS and CDR2 is YYEKEE (reference sequence). The CDR3 spells CASSYQGPQVEQFF. The CDR3 nucleotides are TGTGCCAGCAGCTACCAGGGCCCCCAGGTCGAGCAGTTCTTC. The whole variable domain, filled in from reference TRBV5-5 and TRBJ2-1, reads DAGVTQSPTHLIKTRGQQVTLRCSPISGHKSVSWYQQVLGQGPQFIFQYYEKEERGRGNFPDRFSARQFPNYSSELNVNALLLGDSALYLCASSYQGPQVEQFFGPGTRLTVL.

This chain links TRBV3-1 (or the pseudogene TRBV3-2) with TRBJ1-5, with D unclear. From germline, CDR1 is LGHDT and CDR2 YNNKEL (reference sequence). The length of the CDR3 is 14 residues. The V end was cut by 1 base, the J end by 0 bases, with 4 bases between. CDR3 sequence: CASSQGISNQPQHF. The CDR3 DNA follows: TGTGCCAGCAGCCAAGGAATTAGCAATCAGCCCCAGCATTTT.

The table lists this clone with a few counts. This rearrangement joins TRBV5-4 to TRBJ2-7; D might be TRBD1 (6 bases). V dropped 4 bases and J dropped 5 bases, with 19 bases sitting between them. CDR3 length: 15 residues. Germline V gives CDR1 SGHNT, CDR2 YYREEE (reference sequence). CDR3 bases: TGTGCCAGCAGCCGTAGACAGGTGGCTTCCCACGAGCAGTACTTC. This sequence encodes CASSRRQVASHEQYF.

This rearrangement joins TRBV30 to TRBJ1-1; D uncertain. V was cut by 1 base and J by 2 bases, with 8 bases left in between. CDR1 and CDR2 (germline): GTSNPN, SVGIG (reference sequence). This CDR3 region has 13 residues. The CDR3 DNA reads as TGTGCCTGGAGTGAGCAGTACAACACTGAAGCTTTCTTT. Translated, it gives CAWSEQYNTEAFF. The complete variable domain, with remaining parts taken from reference TRBV30 and TRBJ1-1, reads SQTIHQWPATLVQPVGSPLSLECTVEGTSNPNLYWYRQAAGRGLQLLFYSVGIGQISSEVPQNLSASRPQDRQFILSSKKLLLSDSGFYLCAWSEQYNTEAFFGQGTRLTVV.

This clone has only a few counts. The chain is built from TRBV6-5 and TRBJ1-1; D call uncertain. Trimming shortened V by 2 bases and J by 4 bases, and 8 bases separated the two germline ends. There are 13 residues in the CDR3. Germline lookup yields CDR1 MNHEY and CDR2 SVGAGI. The CDR3 here is CASSYGAGTEAFF. The CDR3 DNA follows: TGTGCCAGCAGTTACGGAGCGGGCACTGAAGCTTTCTTT.

The table lists this clone with a few counts. The V gene is TRBV7-2, the J gene TRBJ1-5, with D possibly being TRBD1 (5 bases). V was shortened by 1 base and J by 2 bases, with 9 bases between the two germline ends. Looked up from germline, CDR1 is SGHTA and CDR2 is FQGNSA. This CDR3 is built from 15 residues. The CDR3 region is CASSLERGGNQPQHF. In nucleotides, the CDR3 is TGTGCCAGCAGCTTAGAGAGGGGAGGCAATCAGCCCCAGCATTTT.

Comment on this clone: Because the CDR3's place on the DNA is in doubt, the DNA is left out and the CDR3 is given as listed by TCRdb. J is TRBJ1-5 and V is TRBV6-5. The CDR3 is 13 amino acids in total, end residues counted. Germline V gives CDR1 MNHEY, CDR2 SVGAGI. The CDR3 reads CASSLHFGQPQHF.

The table lists this clone with a count of one. The chain links TRBV5-1 to TRBJ2-2; TRBD1 is a possible D gene (6 bases). Germline CDR1 SGHRS, CDR2 YFSETQ. Between the trimmed V and J ends, which lost 4 bases and 6 bases, there was a span of 16 bases. The CDR3 is 15 amino acids. CDR3 DNA: TGCGCCAGCAGCCCCCTTGGGGCAGGGGCCGGGGAGCTGTTTTTT. Amino acids: CASSPLGAGAGELFF.

The chain's CDR3 is CASSPGGGVGNTIYF. The CDR3 DNA follows: TGTGCCAGCAGCCCCGGGGGGGGCGTTGGAAACACCATATATTTT. V usage is TRBV5-4 and J usage is TRBJ1-3, with a possible D match to TRBD1 (6 bases). Germline CDR1 and CDR2: SGHNT and YYREEE (reference sequence). V shed 4 bases and J shed 3 bases, with 14 bases lying between them. There are 15 residues in the CDR3.

V is TRBV19 and J is TRBJ2-3; D gene unclear. V was shortened by 4 bases and J by 6 bases, with 8 bases between the two germline ends. CDR3 length: 12 residues. In germline, CDR1 is LNHDA, CDR2 SQIVND (reference sequence). The DNA of the CDR3 is TGTGCCAGTAGTACCCCTCCGGATACGCAGTATTTT. It translates to CASSTPPDTQYF.

This chain joins TRBV7-2 and TRBJ1-5; the D gene is possibly TRBD1 (5 bases). The CDR3 has 15 residues. V lost 1 base to trimming and J lost 3 bases, with 10 bases between them. Germline CDR1 reads SGHTA; CDR2 reads FQGNSA. CDR3 amino acids: CASSLGGSLNQPQHF. Written as DNA, the CDR3 is TGTGCCAGCAGCTTAGGGGGGTCCCTCAATCAGCCCCAGCATTTT. The full variable domain, with the rest looked up from reference TRBV7-2 and TRBJ1-5, is GAGVSQSPSNKVTEKGKDVELRCDPISGHTALYWYRQSLGQGLEFLIYFQGNSAPDKSGLPSDRFSAERTGGSVSTLTIQRTQQEDSAVYLCASSLGGSLNQPQHFGDGTRLSIL.

This chain uses TRBV6-5 with TRBJ2-7, with TRBD2 as a possible D gene (6 bases). The CDR3 loop spans 15 amino acids. Germline CDR1 MNHEY, CDR2 SVGAGI. The V end was cut by 6 bases, the J end by 7 bases, with 22 bases between. CDR3: CASRPETSPSREQYF. CDR3 DNA sequence: TGTGCCAGCAGACCAGAGACTAGTCCGTCTCGAGAGCAGTACTTC.

The rearrangement links TRBV11-3 to TRBJ2-1, with TRBD1 identical over 10 bases. Unmatched junction bases numbered 7, after V lost 5 bases and J lost 6 bases. The CDR3 extends over 15 amino acids. CDR1 is SGHNT, CDR2 YENEEA, per germline. CDR3 sequence: CASSPGQGSFNEQFF. The CDR3 nucleotides read TGTGCCAGCAGCCCGGGACAGGGGTCTTTCAATGAGCAGTTCTTC. Complete variable domain (other parts from reference TRBV11-3 and TRBJ2-1): EAGVVQSPRYKIIEKKQPVAFWCNPISGHNTLYWYLQNLGQGPELLIRYENEEAVDDSQLPKDRFSAERLKGVDSTLKIQPAELGDSAVYLCASSPGQGSFNEQFFGPGTRLTVL.

The CDR3 is CASSVAKASGGLNTGELFF. In DNA form, the CDR3 reads TGTGCCAGCAGCGTAGCTAAGGCTAGCGGGGGCCTGAACACCGGGGAGCTGTTTTTT. The V and J genes are TRBV9 and TRBJ2-2; 10 bases match TRBD2. Looked up from germline, CDR1 is SGDLS and CDR2 is YYNGEE. J was trimmed by 1 base and V by 0 bases; bases with no gene match: 9. The CDR3 runs to 19 residues.